These 13 T cell receptor beta chains share one sample of origin, sequenced in a study of a mutant IDH1 vaccine in newly diagnosed glioma (dated by TCRdb to about 2021). For these receptors, no antigen is known. Library preparation used the immunoSEQ multiplex PCR assay. TCRdb retrieved this table from immuneACCESS and kept in-frame rearrangements only. Not all clones are present; in checked studies, unresolved V genes account for under half, and no reason is known for the remainder. The sample yields around 58,000 clones; about 86% were counted once. Of the sample, approximately 3.6% falls within the top ten clones. The time point label corresponds to: week 5, during vaccination. Every vaccine dose consisted of 300 ug of a 20-mer mutant IDH1 peptide in Montanide, administered subcutaneously together with topical imiquimod. Sequencing used PBMCs, obtained from a glioma patient whose treatment included an IDH1 peptide vaccine. These TCRs come from a man under 40 with glioma.

Concerning this clone: Other DNA sequences within the sample encode an identical CDR3. This chain joins TRBV9 and TRBJ2-7; the D gene could be TRBD1 or TRBD2 (6 bases each). The CDR3 contains 14 residues. V shed 0 bases and J shed 6 bases, with 13 bases lying between them. Per germline, CDR1 SGDLS and CDR2 YYNGEE. The CDR3 reads CASSVGGGGSEQYF. CDR3 coding DNA: TGTGCCAGCAGCGTAGGTGGAGGGGGGAGCGAGCAGTACTTC. The variable domain in full, with the rest retrieved from reference TRBV9 and TRBJ2-7, is DSGVTQTPKHLITATGQRVTLRCSPRSGDLSVYWYQQSLDQGLQFLIQYYNGEERAKGNILERFSAQQFPDLHSELNLSSLELGDSALYFCASSVGGGGSEQYFGPGTRLTVT.

The J gene is TRBJ1-3, the V gene TRBV9; D is ambiguous. This CDR3 comprises 15 residues. Germline lookup yields CDR1 SGDLS and CDR2 YYNGEE. V was cut by 2 bases and J by 4 bases, with 13 bases left in between. DNA of the CDR3: TGTGCCAGCAGCGTGGATGGCCTTTCCGGAAACACCATATATTTT. Protein: CASSVDGLSGNTIYF.

This sequence joins TRBV18 and TRBJ1-2; 7 bases map to TRBD1. The CDR3 runs 14 residues. Germline lookup yields CDR1 KGHSH and CDR2 LQKENI. V shed 6 bases, J shed 8 bases, and the junction held 12 bases outside the gene matches. This CDR3 is CASSQVEGARGYTF. In nucleotides, the CDR3 is TGTGCCAGCTCCCAAGTCGAGGGGGCGCGGGGCTACACCTTC.

The J gene is TRBJ1-1, the V gene TRBV10-1; 9 bases agree with TRBD1. The length of the CDR3 is 13 residues. In germline, CDR1 is WNHNN, CDR2 SYGVQD (reference sequence). J gave up 5 bases and V 7 bases, and 5 bases lay outside the gene matches. CDR3 nucleotide sequence: TGCGCCAGCACAGGGACAGGGATGACTGAAGCTTTCTTT. This encodes CASTGTGMTEAFF.

This chain connects TRBV7-9 to TRBJ1-1, with D possibly matching TRBD1 (6 bases). Between the trimmed V and J ends, which lost 3 bases and 3 bases, there was a span of 11 bases. CDR1 SEHNR and CDR2 FQNEAQ come from the germline V gene (reference sequence). This CDR3 is built from 14 residues. The CDR3 DNA is TGTGCCAGCAGCTTTGAGGGGGGACACACTGAAGCTTTCTTT. Protein: CASSFEGGHTEAFF.

This chain connects TRBV5-1 to TRBJ2-7, with a weak D call TRBD1 (6 bases). From germline, CDR1 is SGHRS and CDR2 YFSETQ. V was clipped by 1 base and J by 2 bases, with 10 bases between them. This CDR3 spans 14 amino acids. The CDR3 region is CASSLRRGPYEQYF. The CDR3 DNA reads as TGCGCCAGCAGCTTGCGCAGGGGCCCCTACGAGCAGTACTTC.

This sequence joins TRBV4-1 and TRBJ2-1, with D possibly being TRBD1 (5 bases). Germline V gene data show CDR1 as MGHRA and CDR2 as YSYEKL. The V end lost 1 base, the J end lost 0 bases, and 10 bases lay between the germline ends. The CDR3 totals 16 residues. The CDR3 coding sequence is TGCGCCAGCAGCCAAGGCAGGGCGAGCTCCTACAATGAGCAGTTCTTC. Translating it yields CASSQGRASSYNEQFF.

This clone showed up just once. This chain uses TRBV7-2 with TRBJ2-7; D is possibly TRBD1 (6 bases). Germline V gene sequence: CDR1 SGHTA, CDR2 FQGNSA. V was clipped by 3 bases and J by 3 bases, with 12 bases between them. This CDR3 region has 14 residues. The CDR3 DNA reads as TGTGCCAGCAGCTTGGTTTCGGACAGCTACGAGCAGTACTTC. This codes for CASSLVSDSYEQYF.

The rearrangement joins TRBV20-1 to TRBJ2-7; D is undetermined. Germline V gives CDR1 DFQATT, CDR2 SNEGSKA (reference sequence). Trimming took off 3 bases at V and 4 bases at J, with 7 bases between the two ends. CDR3 length equals 11 residues. The CDR3 region has the DNA TGCAGTGCTAGCCCGATGTACGAGCAGTACTTC. This gives the protein CSASPMYEQYF.

The genes are TRBV5-6 and TRBJ2-7, with D unresolved. The length of the CDR3 is 12 residues. Germline values: CDR1 SGHDT, CDR2 YYEEEE. V was trimmed by 3 bases and J by 0 bases, leaving 4 bases between them. The CDR3 spells CASSSPSYEQYF. The CDR3, as DNA: TGTGCCAGCAGCTCTCCCTCCTACGAGCAGTACTTC.

Only one count was recorded for this clone. This chain connects TRBV6-6 to TRBJ1-2, with D tentatively TRBD1 (5 bases). The CDR3 has 14 amino acids. Germline CDR1 reads MNHNY; CDR2 reads SVGAGI (reference sequence). V was trimmed by 2 bases and J by 3 bases, leaving 10 bases between them. In DNA, the CDR3 is TGTGCCAGCAGTTACGGGGTCAGGGACTATGGCTACACCTTC. Translated: CASSYGVRDYGYTF.

This clone appeared a single time. The V and J genes are TRBV14 and TRBJ2-7; D is undetermined. The CDR3 has 13 residues. V was shortened by 1 base and J by 6 bases, with 10 bases between the two germline ends. Germline loops: CDR1 SGHDN, CDR2 FVKESK. CDR3 residues: CASSQAEAFEQYF. The CDR3 DNA reads as TGTGCCAGCAGCCAAGCCGAGGCCTTCGAGCAGTACTTC.

There are a few counts of this clone. Other DNA sequences within the sample encode an identical CDR3. This sequence joins TRBV6-1 and TRBJ2-3, with D tentatively TRBD1 or TRBD2 (7 bases each). The V end lost 6 bases, the J end lost 0 bases, and 13 bases lay between the germline ends. CDR3 length equals 15 residues. From germline, CDR1 is MNHNS and CDR2 SASEGT. CDR3: CASRGGTASTDTQYF. As DNA, the CDR3 is TGTGCCAGCAGGGGGGGGACAGCTAGCACAGATACGCAGTATTTT.